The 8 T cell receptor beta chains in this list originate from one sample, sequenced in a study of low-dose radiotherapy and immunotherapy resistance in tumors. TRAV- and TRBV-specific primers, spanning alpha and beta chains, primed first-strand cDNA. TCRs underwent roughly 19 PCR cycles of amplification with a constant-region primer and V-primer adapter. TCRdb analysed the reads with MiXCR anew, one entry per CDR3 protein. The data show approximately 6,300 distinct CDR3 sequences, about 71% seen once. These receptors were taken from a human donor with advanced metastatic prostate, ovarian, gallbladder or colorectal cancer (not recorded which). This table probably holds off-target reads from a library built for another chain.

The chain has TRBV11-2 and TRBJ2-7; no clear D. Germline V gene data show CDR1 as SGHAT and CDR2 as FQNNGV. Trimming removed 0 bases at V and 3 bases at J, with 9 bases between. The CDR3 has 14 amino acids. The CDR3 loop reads CASSLDLSYYEQYF. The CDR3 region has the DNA TGTGCCAGCAGCTTAGATCTCTCCTACTACGAGCAGTACTTC.

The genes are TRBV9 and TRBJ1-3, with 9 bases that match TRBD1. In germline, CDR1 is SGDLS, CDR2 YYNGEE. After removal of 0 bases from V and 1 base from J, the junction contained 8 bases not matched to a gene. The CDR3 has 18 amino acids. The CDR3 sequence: CASSVVAGQGPSGNTIYF. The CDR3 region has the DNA TGTGCCAGCAGCGTAGTTGCGGGACAGGGCCCATCTGGAAACACCATATATTTT.

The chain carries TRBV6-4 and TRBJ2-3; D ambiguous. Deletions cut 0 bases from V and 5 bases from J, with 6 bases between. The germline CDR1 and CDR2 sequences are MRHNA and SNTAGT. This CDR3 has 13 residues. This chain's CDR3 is CASSDSKQDTQYF. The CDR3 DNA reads TGTGCCAGCAGTGACTCGAAGCAAGATACGCAGTATTTT.

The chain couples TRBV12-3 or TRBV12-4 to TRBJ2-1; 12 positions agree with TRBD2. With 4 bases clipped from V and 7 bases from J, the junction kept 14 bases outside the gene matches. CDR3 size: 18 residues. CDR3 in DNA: TGTGCCAGCAGTTGGGACAGGCAGATAGGACTAGCGGGGAATGAGCAGTTCTTC. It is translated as CASSWDRQIGLAGNEQFF.

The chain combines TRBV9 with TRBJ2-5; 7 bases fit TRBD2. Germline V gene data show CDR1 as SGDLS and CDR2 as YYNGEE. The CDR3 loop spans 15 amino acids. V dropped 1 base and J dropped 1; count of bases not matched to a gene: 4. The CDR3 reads CASSVKRGTQETQYF. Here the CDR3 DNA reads TGTGCCAGCAGCGTAAAGCGGGGTACCCAAGAGACCCAGTACTTC.

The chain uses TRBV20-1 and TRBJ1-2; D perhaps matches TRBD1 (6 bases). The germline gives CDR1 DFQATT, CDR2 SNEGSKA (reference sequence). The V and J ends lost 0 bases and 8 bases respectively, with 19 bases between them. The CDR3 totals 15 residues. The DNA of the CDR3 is TGCAGTGCTAGAGATCGGAGGGGGTGGCAGGACGGCTACACCTTC. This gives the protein CSARDRRGWQDGYTF.

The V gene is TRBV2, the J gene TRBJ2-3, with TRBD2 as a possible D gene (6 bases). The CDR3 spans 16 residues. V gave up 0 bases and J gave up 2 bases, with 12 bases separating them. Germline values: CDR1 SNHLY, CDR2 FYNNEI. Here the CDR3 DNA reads TGTGCCAGCAGTGAAGCTCGGACTACCTACACAGATACGCAGTATTTT. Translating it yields CASSEARTTYTDTQYF.

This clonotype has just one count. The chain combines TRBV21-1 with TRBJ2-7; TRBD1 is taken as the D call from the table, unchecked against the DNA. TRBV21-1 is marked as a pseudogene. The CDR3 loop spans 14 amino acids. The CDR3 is CASSTSRGRHEQYF. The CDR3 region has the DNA TGTGCCAGCAGCACATCCAGGGGGCGCCACGAGCAGTACTTC.